The 20 T cell receptor beta chains listed next were all sequenced from one sample in a study of T-cell reconstitution after alpha-beta-depleted transplantation in children. The library targeted TCRbeta and was prepared with unique molecular identifiers. Using its own MiXCR run on the PCR reads, TCRdb lists one record per CDR3 protein. This sample has about 400,000 distinct CDR3 sequences, with around 21% found just once. Sequencing was performed on PBMCs from the stem cell graft donor, taken from the stem cell graft. The source of these receptors is a human donor who donated a stem cell graft to a child with acute myeloid leukemia.

The table lists this clonotype with many counts. The rearrangement links TRBV5-1 to TRBJ1-1; 8 bases agree with TRBD1. Germline CDR1 reads SGHRS; CDR2 reads YFSETQ. With V trimmed by 0 bases and J by 6 bases, 4 bases remained unmatched. The CDR3 consists of 14 residues. DNA for the CDR3: TGCGCCAGCAGCTTGGGGGACAGGCCCGCTGAAGCTTTCTTT. Its protein is CASSLGDRPAEAFF.

This clonotype has only a few counts. The chain is built from TRBV15 and TRBJ2-7; D perhaps matches TRBD1 (6 bases). This CDR3 region has 18 residues. Trimming shortened V by 0 bases and J by 2 bases, and 20 bases separated the two germline ends. Germline loops: CDR1 LNHNV, CDR2 YYDKDF (reference sequence). The CDR3 loop reads CATSRDTGKRLSAYEQYF. CDR3 DNA: TGTGCCACCAGCAGAGATACAGGGAAAAGGTTAAGCGCCTACGAGCAGTACTTC.

The V gene is TRBV11-3, the J gene TRBJ2-1, with TRBD2 matching 7 bases. Germline-derived CDR1 and CDR2 are SGHNT and YENEEA. After removal of 3 bases from V and 9 bases from J, the junction contained 5 bases not matched to a gene. The CDR3 consists of 13 residues. The CDR3 DNA is TGTGCCAGCAGCTTCACGGGAGGCACTGAGCAGTTCTTC. It is translated as CASSFTGGTEQFF.

V and J are TRBV7-8 and TRBJ2-7; 12 bases are a match to TRBD2. The germline CDR1 and CDR2 sequences are SGHVS and FQNEAQ. V trimming: 1 base; J trimming: 3 bases; junction bases outside the gene matches: 7. The CDR3 is 17 residues long. CDR3 coding DNA: TGTGCCAGCAGCTTAGTTCTAGCGGGAGGGGTAGGCTACGAGCAGTACTTC. Translated: CASSLVLAGGVGYEQYF.

This clonotype was found a few times. The chain is built from TRBV12-3 or TRBV12-4 and TRBJ2-2, with D perhaps TRBD2 (5 bases). Trimming took 5 bases from V and 6 from J, leaving 7 bases between them. This CDR3 has 12 residues. The CDR3 reads CASSTLAGELFF. The DNA of the CDR3 is TGTGCCAGCAGTACACTAGCCGGGGAGCTGTTTTTT.

Ten or more counts support this clonotype. One end of the junction fails to match germline, which may point to a read error. The rearrangement links TRBV6-5 to TRBJ2-1, with D possibly TRBD1 on 5 matching bases. In germline, CDR1 is MNHEY, CDR2 SVGAGI. This CDR3 has 12 amino acids. CDR3 DNA sequence: TGTGCCAACAGTGGGGCTCTTGTTGAGCAGTTCTTC. Protein sequence: CANSGALVEQFF.

V and J are TRBV24-1 and TRBJ1-1; no clear D gene. V was trimmed by 6 bases and J by 6 bases, leaving 10 bases between them. This CDR3 is built from 12 residues. The V gene's germline CDR1 is KGHDR and CDR2 SFDVKD. This chain's CDR3 is CATSSGFAEAFF. In nucleotides, the CDR3 is TGTGCCACCAGTAGCGGGTTCGCTGAAGCTTTCTTT.

This clonotype was counted many times. The chain has TRBV20-1 and TRBJ2-3; D not resolved. CDR1 is DFQATT, CDR2 SNEGSKA, per germline (reference sequence). V lost 7 bases to trimming and J lost 1 base, with 12 bases between them. The CDR3 covers 13 residues. For the CDR3, the DNA is TGCAGTGTAAGCGCTTTGGGCACAGATACGCAGTATTTT. It translates to CSVSALGTDTQYF.

The chain links TRBV4-3 to TRBJ2-7, with 7 bases identical to TRBD1. The CDR3 runs to 15 residues. The germline V gene has CDR1 LGHNA and CDR2 YSLEER. Trimming removed 1 base from V and 3 bases from J; junction bases left unmatched: 6. CDR3 residues: CASSQVQGDFYEQYF. The CDR3 nucleotides read TGCGCCAGCAGCCAAGTGCAGGGGGATTTCTACGAGCAGTACTTC.

A few counts support this clonotype. CDR3 sequence reads: CASSYARELQMNTEAFF. In DNA, the CDR3 is TGTGCCAGCAGTTATGCCAGGGAGCTTCAGATGAACACTGAAGCTTTCTTT. The chain is built from TRBV12-3 or TRBV12-4 and TRBJ1-1; possible D gene TRBD1, 5 bases. The CDR3 runs 17 residues. Trimming took 4 bases from V and 0 from J, leaving 18 bases between them.

This clonotype was counted many times. The chain carries TRBV6-4 and TRBJ2-3; 8 positions agree with TRBD1. The CDR3 sequence is 14 residues long. V was pared by 3 bases and J by 1 base, with 0 bases of the junction left unmatched. Germline V gene sequence: CDR1 MRHNA, CDR2 SNTAGT. CDR3 protein: CASSEGQGTDTQYF. CDR3 nucleotides: TGTGCCAGCAGTGAGGGACAGGGCACAGATACGCAGTATTTT.

The chain links TRBV11-2 to TRBJ2-2; TRBD2 aligns across 9 bases. From germline, CDR1 is SGHAT and CDR2 FQNNGV. After removal of 5 bases from V and 4 bases from J, the junction contained 14 bases not matched to a gene. The CDR3 contains 18 residues. CDR3 DNA sequence: TGTGCCAGCAGCGCCCGGGGTAGCGGGAGAGGGGGCACCGGGGAGCTGTTTTTT. This codes for CASSARGSGRGGTGELFF. The complete variable domain, with remaining parts taken from reference TRBV11-2 and TRBJ2-2, reads EAGVAQSPRYKIIEKRQSVAFWCNPISGHATLYWYQQILGQGPKLLIQFQNNGVVDDSQLPKDRFSAERLKGVDSTLKIQPAKLEDSAVYLCASSARGSGRGGTGELFFGEGSRLTVL.

There are many counts of this clonotype. The rearrangement uses TRBV29-1 and TRBJ2-7; the D is unclear. V gave up 5 bases and J gave up 0 bases, with 8 bases separating them. Germline lookup yields CDR1 SQVTM and CDR2 ANQGSEA. The CDR3 contains 12 residues. CDR3 region: CSVYSSSYEQYF. The CDR3 DNA reads TGCAGCGTTTACTCGAGCTCCTACGAGCAGTACTTC.

This clonotype was seen a handful of times. The rearrangement links TRBV4-1 to TRBJ2-2; 8 nucleotides match TRBD2. The CDR3 length is 16 residues. Germline assignment: CDR1 MGHRA and CDR2 YSYEKL. V was pared by 1 base and J by 4 bases, with 5 bases of the junction left unmatched. This CDR3 reads CASSQGYGRATGELFF. The DNA for the CDR3 is TGCGCCAGCAGCCAAGGGTACGGGAGGGCCACCGGGGAGCTGTTTTTT.

In this sample, this clonotype turned up many times. CDR3 amino acids: CASGVLRGNTDTQYF. CDR3 coding DNA: TGCGCCAGCGGGGTGTTGCGGGGCAACACAGATACGCAGTATTTT. The V call is TRBV4-1, the J call TRBJ2-3, with TRBD2 as a possible D gene (6 bases). Deletions cut 8 bases from V and 2 bases from J, with 17 bases between. CDR1 and CDR2 from the germline V gene are MGHRA and YSYEKL. CDR3 length equals 15 residues.

This clonotype showed up many times. V usage is TRBV2 and J usage is TRBJ2-7, with 8 positions matching TRBD1. CDR1 SNHLY and CDR2 FYNNEI come from the germline V gene. The CDR3 covers 14 residues. V lost 6 bases to trimming and J lost 5 bases; unmatched junction nucleotides: 9. CDR3 amino acids: CASRNDRGRDEQYF. In nucleotides, the CDR3 is TGTGCCAGCAGGAACGACAGGGGTCGGGACGAGCAGTACTTC. Based on the CDR3 plus reference TRBV2 and TRBJ2-7, the full variable domain is EPEVTQTPSHQVTQMGQEVILRCVPISNHLYFYWYRQILGQKVEFLVSFYNNEISEKSEIFDDQFSVERPDGSNFTLKIRSTKLEDSAMYFCASRNDRGRDEQYFGPGTRLTVT.

This clonotype was observed a few times. The genes are TRBV7-9 and TRBJ1-5; D perhaps matches TRBD1 (5 bases). Germline V gene lookup returns CDR1 SEHNR and CDR2 FQNEAQ (reference sequence). This CDR3 has 15 amino acids. Trimming cost V 5 bases and J 2 bases, with 13 bases left between them. The CDR3 protein is CASSRGTAGNQPQHF. The CDR3, as DNA: TGTGCCAGCAGCCGTGGGACGGCCGGCAATCAGCCCCAGCATTTT.

This clonotype was found a few times. The V call is TRBV4-3, the J call TRBJ2-7; 9 nucleotides line up with TRBD1. CDR3 length: 16 residues. V lost 0 bases, J lost 3 bases, and 6 bases stayed unmatched. CDR1 is LGHNA, CDR2 YSLEER, per germline. The CDR3 DNA reads TGCGCCAGCAGCCAAGAGGCACAGGGGGCATACTACGAGCAGTACTTC. It specifies CASSQEAQGAYYEQYF.

This clonotype was detected many times. The chain links TRBV27 to TRBJ2-5; weak D call: TRBD2 (6 bases). Looked up from germline, CDR1 is MNHEY and CDR2 is SMNVEV (reference sequence). Trimming shortened V by 0 bases and J by 5 bases, and 13 bases separated the two germline ends. CDR3 length equals 15 residues. The CDR3 loop reads CASSLSPGRGETQYF. The CDR3 bases are TGTGCCAGCAGTTTATCCCCTGGACGGGGGGAGACCCAGTACTTC.

This clonotype showed up just a few times. V and J are TRBV24-1 and TRBJ1-1; D remains ambiguous. CDR1 is KGHDR and CDR2 is SFDVKD in the germline V gene. This CDR3 spans 13 amino acids. Trimming shortened V by 4 bases and J by 1 base, and 6 bases separated the two germline ends. In DNA form, the CDR3 reads TGTGCCACCAGTGACTCTCCGAACACTGAAGCTTTCTTT. This translates into CATSDSPNTEAFF.